This TCR beta chain came from a study of T cell responses to AZD1222 COVID-19 vaccine. General observations from the study: None of the repertoires were sampled until the peak T cell response had passed. Donors in the cohort were predominantly white British and more often female, and clonal diversity was possibly underestimated. It was only a handful of AZD1222 recipients who were seropositive at baseline.

The repertoire was sequenced with immunoSEQ multiplex PCR; TCRdb's copy has only in-frame clones and lacks some. The sample yields approximately 110,000 clones, roughly nine tenths seen once. The CDR3 is 15 amino acids. CDR1 is KGHSH and CDR2 is LQKENI in the germline V gene. Trimming cost V 0 bases and J 2 bases, with 10 bases left between them. About this clone: Its antigen is undetermined.

This chain uses TRBV18 with TRBJ1-1; D not certain. The sequence came from an adult in good health. Sample: peripheral blood, taken on day 0 of AZD1222 vaccination. CDR3 sequence (DNA): TGTGCCAGCTCACCACCTCCAGGCCGTAACACTGAAGCTTTCTTT. It specifies CASSPPPGRNTEAFF.